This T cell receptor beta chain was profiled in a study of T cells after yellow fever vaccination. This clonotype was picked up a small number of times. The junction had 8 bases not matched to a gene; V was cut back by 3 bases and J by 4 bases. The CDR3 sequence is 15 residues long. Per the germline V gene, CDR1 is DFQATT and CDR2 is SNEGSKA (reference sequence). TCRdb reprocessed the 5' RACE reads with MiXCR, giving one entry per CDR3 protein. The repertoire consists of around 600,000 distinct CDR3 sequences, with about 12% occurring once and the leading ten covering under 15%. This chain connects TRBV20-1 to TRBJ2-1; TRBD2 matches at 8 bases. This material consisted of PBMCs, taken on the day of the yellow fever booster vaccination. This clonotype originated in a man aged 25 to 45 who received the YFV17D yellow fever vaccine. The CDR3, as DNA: TGCAGTGCTAGGGATGGAGCGGGGGATTACAATGAGCAGTTCTTC. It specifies CSARDGAGDYNEQFF.